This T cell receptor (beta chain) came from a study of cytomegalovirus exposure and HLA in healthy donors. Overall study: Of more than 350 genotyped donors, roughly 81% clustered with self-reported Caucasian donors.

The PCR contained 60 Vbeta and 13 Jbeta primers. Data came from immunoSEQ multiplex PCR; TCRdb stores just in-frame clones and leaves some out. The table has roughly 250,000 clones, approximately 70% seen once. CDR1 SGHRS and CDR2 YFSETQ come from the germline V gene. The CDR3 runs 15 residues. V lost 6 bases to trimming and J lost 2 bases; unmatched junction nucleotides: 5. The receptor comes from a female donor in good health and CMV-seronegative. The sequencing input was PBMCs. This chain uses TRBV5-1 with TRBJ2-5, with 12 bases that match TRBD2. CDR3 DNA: TGCGCCAGCAAATGGACTAGCGGGATTCAAGAGACCCAGTACTTC. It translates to CASKWTSGIQETQYF.